A selection of T cell receptor beta chains follows, all from one sample in a study of T cells in Graves' hyperthyroidism and ophthalmopathy. TCRdb ran MiXCR on the multiplex PCR reads and lists one entry per CDR3 protein. The sample consists of hundreds of thousands of distinct CDR3 sequences, roughly 32% of them appearing once. Sequenced material: blood. All receptors derive from a woman in her thirties or forties with Graves' hyperthyroidism. Both conserved end residues are part of each CDR3. Fields, in order: clone size, J gene, V gene, D gene, CDR3 DNA, CDR3 protein. A D gene is named only where the DNA matches it firmly. Not all rows give a size; the values are once, few, many and, for expanded clones, a class.

. TRBJ2-7 TRBV6-5 . TGTGTCAGCAGTTCTATTTGGTCCTACGAGCAGTACTTC CVSSSIWSYEQYF
few TRBJ1-2 TRBV5-4 TRBD1 TGTGCCAGCAGCTCGGGGACAGGCGACTATGGCTACACCTTC CASSSGTGDYGYTF
many TRBJ1-5 TRBV6-2/TRBV6-3 . TGTGCCAGCAGTTACGTCGGCCTTATGGCGCAGCCCCAGCATTTT CASSYVGLMAQPQHF
many TRBJ2-5 TRBV11-2 TRBD1 TGTGCCAGCAGCTTAGATCGGCAGGGGGTCGAGACCCAGTACTTC CASSLDRQGVETQYF
many TRBJ1-4 TRBV19 . TGTGCCAGTAGTACCGGCCAGCAGAATGAAAAACTGTTTTTT CASSTGQQNEKLFF
. TRBJ2-2 TRBV28 TRBD2 TGTGCCAGCAGTTCGGGACTATCGAACACCGGGGAGCTCTTTTTT CASSSGLSNTGELFF
few TRBJ2-5 TRBV7-2 . TGTGCCAGCAGCTTAGACTACGCTCAAGAGACCCAGTACTTC CASSLDYAQETQYF
few TRBJ2-7 TRBV7-9 . TGTGCCAGCAGTCTCTCCGACACACTCTACGAGCAGTACTTC CASSLSDTLYEQYF
. TRBJ1-1 TRBV10-2 TRBD1 TGTGCCAGCAAACCAAGACAGGGAAGGACGAACACTGAAGCTTTCTTT CASKPRQGRTNTEAFF
many TRBJ1-2 TRBV7-6 . TGTGCCAGCAGCTTAGGCCCAATTAAGGGGATCAGAGGCTACACCTTC CASSLGPIKGIRGYTF
many TRBJ2-7 TRBV10-3 TRBD2 TGTGCCATCAGTGAGGGGGGACTAGCGGGAGATTACGAGCAGTACTTC CAISEGGLAGDYEQYF
many TRBJ1-5 TRBV7-8 . TGTGCCAGCAGCTTAGCGCTTGGAGGGTTGGATCAGCCCCAGCATTTT CASSLALGGLDQPQHF
few TRBJ1-5 TRBV6-5 . TGTGCCAGCAGGTATACAGGAGGACGGCAGCCCCAGCATTTT CASRYTGGRQPQHF
many TRBJ1-2 TRBV15 . TGTGCCACCAGCAGCCTCCTGGGGGGTCAGAATGGCTACACCTTC CATSSLLGGQNGYTF
many TRBJ1-6 TRBV7-2 . TGTGCCAGCAGCCCTCCGGGGCAGGGCTATAATTCACCCCTCCACTTT CASSPPGQGYNSPLHF
few TRBJ2-6 TRBV12-3/TRBV12-4 . TGTGCCAGCAGAGCTAACAGGGACTCTGGGGCCAACGTCCTGACTTTC CASRANRDSGANVLTF
. TRBJ1-2 TRBV27 TRBD1 TGTGCCAGCAGTGTCTCCCAGGGGGCTTTTGGCTACACCTTC CASSVSQGAFGYTF
many TRBJ2-5 TRBV24-1 . TGTGCCACCAGTGATCGTCAAGAGACCCAGTACTTC CATSDRQETQYF
many TRBJ1-2 TRBV20-1 . TGCAGTGCTAGGGCGATCGACATTAGCTATGGCTACACCTTC CSARAIDISYGYTF
many TRBJ2-6 TRBV10-2 . TGCGCCAGCGGGTCGCTCTCTGGGGCCAACGTCCTGACTTTC CASGSLSGANVLTF
many TRBJ1-5 TRBV12-3/TRBV12-4 TRBD1 TGTGCCAGCACGGCAGCAGGGGGAAATCAGCCCCAGCATTTT CASTAAGGNQPQHF
. TRBJ2-5 TRBV28 . TGTGCCAGCAGACCATCGCCCTCCGAGACCCAGTACTTC CASRPSPSETQYF
few TRBJ2-5 TRBV5-8 TRBD1 TGTGCCAGCAGCTTGCCCATCGGGACAGGGGAAGAGACCCAGTACTTC CASSLPIGTGEETQYF
many TRBJ1-2 TRBV6-5 . TGTGCCAGCAGTTCGGTCGACTATGGCTACACCTTC CASSSVDYGYTF
many TRBJ1-6 TRBV5-4 . TGTGCCAGCAGCTTAGGCCAGGGGATAGTCGTCAATTCACCCCTCCACTTT CASSLGQGIVVNSPLHF
many TRBJ1-4 TRBV2 . TGTGCCAGCAGGGCTACAGGGAATGAAAAACTGTTTTTT CASRATGNEKLFF
many TRBJ1-5 TRBV6-5 TRBD1 TGTGCCAGCAGTTTCGGGACAGGGAGTCAGCCCCAGCATTTT CASSFGTGSQPQHF
many TRBJ2-7 TRBV7-9 . TGTGCCAGCAGCCCCAGTGGGGGGTACGAGCAGTACTTC CASSPSGGYEQYF
. TRBJ1-1 TRBV3-1 . TGTGCCAGCAGCCTTCTCTGGGTGAGGGACCCTGAAGCTTTCTTT CASSLLWVRDPEAFF
few TRBJ2-5 TRBV6-2/TRBV6-3 . TGTGCCAGCAGGCACGGGGGGCAAGGGGAGACCCAGTACTTC CASRHGGQGETQYF
. TRBJ1-1 TRBV20-1 TRBD1 TGCAGTGCATTGGACAGGGACACTGAAGCTTTCTTT CSALDRDTEAFF